One T cell receptor (beta chain) is described in this entry. These data are taken from a study of blood T cell repertoires in COVID-19. Study in general: COVID-19 samples collected from the United States, Italy and Spain covered acute and convalescent phases. Sample material is recorded as cDNA or gDNA derived from T cells, B-cell-depleted T cells, or PBMCs.

Trimming took off 10 bases at V and 4 bases at J, with 17 bases between the two ends. The CDR3 extends over 14 amino acids. CDR1 is LNHDA and CDR2 is SQIVND in the germline V gene (reference sequence). In the original processing: Counts of nucleated cells, estimated from reference gene primer amplification, were obtained. TCRdb keeps only in-frame clones here, not all; method: immunoSEQ multiplex PCR. D and trimming were read from the DNA, whereas the V and J calls and clone size are those reported in that table. The data contain 220,000 or so clones, around 84% of them singletons. This TCR was sampled from a woman in her sixties or seventies who had recovered from COVID-19. This chain links TRBV19 with TRBJ1-5; weak D call: TRBD1 (6 bases). Sequences were obtained from peripheral blood. CDR3 nucleotide sequence: TGTGCCACCGTCCGGGGGGCAGGAAATCAGCCCCAGCATTTT. This sequence encodes CATVRGAGNQPQHF.